The 27 T cell receptor beta chains below come from one sample, sequenced in a study of T cells after posttransplantation cyclophosphamide. TCRdb's copy holds only in-frame clones and misses some; the assay was immunoSEQ multiplex PCR. Recorded here are 40,000 to 45,000 clones, with no singletons, and the ten leading clones hold less than 2.5%. Material: PBMCs. These receptors were taken from a man between 40 and 49 years old in good health, CMV-negative, and a related stem cell transplant donor.

This clone came up many times. V gene TRBV7-8 combines with J gene TRBJ1-1; D perhaps matches TRBD1 (6 bases). V was cut by 5 bases and J by 1 base, with 17 bases left in between. The length of the CDR3 is 16 residues. Per germline, CDR1 SGHVS and CDR2 FQNEAQ. Here the CDR3 DNA reads TGTGCCAGCAGCCCCGTCGGGGGGCATGAGAACACTGAAGCTTTCTTT. Translation: CASSPVGGHENTEAFF.

This clone was counted at least ten times. This chain joins TRBV27 and TRBJ1-1, with D tentatively TRBD1 (6 bases). The CDR3 consists of 15 residues. Trimming pared 8 bases from V and 4 bases from J, leaving 20 bases between. Looked up from germline, CDR1 is MNHEY and CDR2 is SMNVEV (reference sequence). CDR3 sequence: CASQLEGVSVTEAFF. CDR3 DNA: TGTGCCAGCCAACTAGAGGGGGTATCGGTCACTGAAGCTTTCTTT.

In this sample, this clone turned up many times. This specimen includes other DNA sequences encoding the same CDR3. CDR3 DNA sequence: TGTGCCAGCAGCCCGGAGGTAACACAGTATTTT. It specifies CASSPEVTQYF. The rearrangement uses TRBV11-2 and TRBJ2-3; D might be TRBD2 (5 bases). The CDR3 covers 11 residues. The germline gives CDR1 SGHAT, CDR2 FQNNGV. V lost 5 bases, J lost 12 bases, and 12 bases lay in between.

This clone was counted many times. The rearrangement joins TRBV5-6 to TRBJ1-3, with 7 bases fitting TRBD1. CDR3 size: 17 residues. With 2 bases clipped from V and 0 bases from J, the junction kept 8 bases outside the gene matches. Germline loops: CDR1 SGHDT, CDR2 YYEEEE. The CDR3 loop reads CASSLGGRASSGNTIYF. CDR3 DNA: TGTGCCAGCAGCTTAGGGGGCAGGGCGAGCTCTGGAAACACCATATATTTT. The whole variable domain, filled in from reference TRBV5-6 and TRBJ1-3, reads DAGVTQSPTHLIKTRGQQVTLRCSPKSGHDTVSWYQQALGQGPQFIFQYYEEEERQRGNFPDRFSGHQFPNYSSELNVNALLLGDSALYLCASSLGGRASSGNTIYFGEGSWLTVV.

This clone has a handful of counts. The junction departs from germline at one end; a sequencing error may be responsible. This chain connects TRBV6-1 to TRBJ1-1; 7 positions agree with TRBD1. CDR1 and CDR2 from the germline V gene are MNHNS and SASEGT. The CDR3 spans 13 residues. The CDR3 DNA follows: TGTGCTAGCAGGGGGTCCGGGGTAAATGAAGCTTTCTTT. It specifies CASRGSGVNEAFF.

The genes are TRBV7-9 and TRBJ2-1, with 7 bases matching TRBD2. The V segment lost 0 bases and the J segment 9 bases; nucleotides outside the gene matches: 14. The CDR3 consists of 17 residues. Germline lookup yields CDR1 SEHNR and CDR2 FQNEAQ (reference sequence). CDR3 DNA sequence: TGTGCCAGCAGCTTAGCCCCGGTTGGCGGGAGTTCTCTTGAGCAGTTCTTC. Translation gives CASSLAPVGGSSLEQFF.

This clone was recorded at least ten times. This chain uses TRBV5-1 with TRBJ2-7; 8 nucleotides agree with TRBD2. The germline CDR1 and CDR2 sequences are SGHRS and YFSETQ. The trim removed 5 bases at V and 7 bases at J, leaving 14 bases unmatched. The CDR3 totals 15 residues. The CDR3 spells CASRPGVGSGTEQYV. In DNA, the CDR3 is TGCGCCAGCAGACCCGGAGTAGGTAGCGGGACAGAGCAGTACGTC.

This clone has at least ten counts. V and J are TRBV11-1 and TRBJ1-4; 7 bases line up with TRBD1. The CDR3 spans 14 residues. V was clipped by 5 bases and J by 4 bases; unmatched bases: 4. Germline V gene data show CDR1 as SGHAT and CDR2 as FQDESV (reference sequence). The DNA of the CDR3 is TGTGCCAGCAGCCAACAGGGGAATAATGAAAAACTGTTTTTT. Translated: CASSQQGNNEKLFF.

This clone was detected ten times or more. The chain recombines TRBV7-6 with TRBJ2-1, with D perhaps TRBD1 (6 bases). The CDR3 sequence is 15 residues long. V was cut by 1 base and J by 7 bases, with 14 bases left in between. CDR1 SGHVS and CDR2 FNYEAQ come from the germline V gene. The CDR3 loop reads CASSLVSGQGNEQFF. CDR3 sequence (DNA): TGTGCCAGCAGCTTAGTATCCGGGCAGGGGAATGAGCAGTTCTTC.

This clone was observed many times. The J gene is TRBJ2-2, the V gene TRBV9; possible D gene TRBD2, 5 bases. Germline V gene lookup returns CDR1 SGDLS and CDR2 YYNGEE. This CDR3 is built from 14 residues. V dropped 0 bases and J dropped 7 bases, with 10 bases sitting between them. CDR3 sequence reads: CASSVERLGGELFF. The CDR3 nucleotides read TGTGCCAGCAGCGTAGAGCGGCTCGGCGGGGAGCTGTTTTTT.

This clone has ten or more counts. This chain uses TRBV18 with TRBJ1-1, with D unresolved. Germline V CDR1 and CDR2: KGHSH, LQKENI. This CDR3 has 14 residues. The ends were cut back, 3 bases at V and 4 bases at J, with 12 bases in the middle. The CDR3 coding sequence is TGTGCCAGCTCACCCCGGGGTCTTAGCACTGAAGCTTTCTTT. Its protein is CASSPRGLSTEAFF.

This clone was found many times. This chain joins TRBV2 and TRBJ1-2; 7 nucleotides line up with TRBD1. Germline loops: CDR1 SNHLY, CDR2 FYNNEI. The junction had 7 bases not matched to a gene; V was cut back by 6 bases and J by 6 bases. CDR3 length: 13 amino acids. The CDR3 loop is CASRRTGLDGYTF. The CDR3 DNA follows: TGTGCCAGCAGACGGACAGGTCTGGATGGCTACACCTTC.

This clone was detected many times. This chain joins TRBV7-3 and TRBJ2-5; 8 nucleotides align to TRBD2. The ends lost 5 bases at V and 5 bases at J; junction bases unmatched: 13. This CDR3 region has 16 residues. Per the germline V gene, CDR1 is SGHTA and CDR2 is FQGTGA. The CDR3 DNA is TGTGCCAGCAGCCCAACCGGGACTAGTGTCACTGAGACCCAGTACTTC. Protein sequence: CASSPTGTSVTETQYF. The whole variable domain, remainder taken from reference TRBV7-3 and TRBJ2-5, is GAGVSQTPSNKVTEKGKYVELRCDPISGHTALYWYRQSLGQGPEFLIYFQGTGAADDSGLPNDRFFAVRPEGSVSTLKIQRTERGDSAVYLCASSPTGTSVTETQYFGPGTRLLVL.

The table lists this clone with many counts. V usage is TRBV5-6 and J usage is TRBJ2-7; D is unclear. This CDR3 has 13 residues. Between the trimmed V and J ends, which lost 2 bases and 2 bases, there was a span of 8 bases. The germline gives CDR1 SGHDT, CDR2 YYEEEE. CDR3 nucleotide sequence: TGTGCCAGCAGCTTTCCAGAAGCCTACGAGCAGTACTTC. Its protein is CASSFPEAYEQYF.

This clone was seen repeatedly, ten times or more. V is TRBV4-3 and J is TRBJ2-3; 10 nucleotides align to TRBD2. The germline gives CDR1 LGHNA, CDR2 YSLEER. Germline trimming cut 0 bases from V and 2 bases from J; bases unmatched to any gene: 14. The CDR3 loop spans 20 amino acids. The DNA for the CDR3 is TGCGCCAGCAGCCAAGATAATCCTAGCGGGAGCGCTCATTCCACAGATACGCAGTATTTT. The encoded protein is CASSQDNPSGSAHSTDTQYF.

At least ten counts were recorded for this clone. This sequence joins TRBV2 and TRBJ1-5; TRBD1 is a possible D gene (5 bases). The CDR3 length is 14 residues. Germline-derived CDR1 and CDR2 are SNHLY and FYNNEI. V lost 6 bases and J 3 bases, leaving 12 bases between the germline ends. In nucleotides, the CDR3 is TGTGCCAGCAGGGATGACAGCCCCAATCAGCCCCAGCATTTT. Amino acids: CASRDDSPNQPQHF. The whole variable domain, filled in from reference TRBV2 and TRBJ1-5, reads EPEVTQTPSHQVTQMGQEVILRCVPISNHLYFYWYRQILGQKVEFLVSFYNNEISEKSEIFDDQFSVERPDGSNFTLKIRSTKLEDSAMYFCASRDDSPNQPQHFGDGTRLSIL.

The sample holds many counts of this clone. This chain connects TRBV7-3 to TRBJ2-2; 13 bases are shared with TRBD2. The CDR3 has 18 amino acids. The germline V gene encodes CDR1 SGHTA and CDR2 FQGTGA. J was trimmed by 4 bases and V by 0 bases; bases with no gene match: 5. The CDR3 region is CASSLTPRTSGSTGELFF. The CDR3 DNA reads TGTGCCAGCAGCTTAACCCCTAGGACTAGCGGGAGCACCGGGGAGCTGTTTTTT.

This clone was observed a handful of times. The chain uses TRBV4-2 and TRBJ2-1; the match to TRBD2 covers 9 bases. The CDR3 contains 16 residues. Germline V gene lookup returns CDR1 LGHNA and CDR2 YNFKEQ. Germline trimming cut 4 bases from V and 7 bases from J; bases unmatched to any gene: 11. This CDR3 reads CASSPRLAGSANEQFF. The CDR3 DNA follows: TGTGCCAGCAGCCCCCGCCTAGCGGGGTCCGCTAATGAGCAGTTCTTC.

This clone has a count of ten or more. CDR3 coding DNA: TGTGCCAGCAGTGAGGGTGGGGGGGTACGGGAGCAGTTCTTC. As protein: CASSEGGGVREQFF. The chain recombines TRBV6-4 with TRBJ2-1; 7 nucleotides line up with TRBD2. With 3 bases clipped from V and 10 bases from J, the junction kept 9 bases outside the gene matches. CDR3 size: 14 residues. CDR1 is MRHNA and CDR2 is SNTAGT in the germline V gene.

This clone showed up many times. The chain couples TRBV6-1 to TRBJ2-2, with D possibly TRBD1 on 5 matching bases. The CDR3 length is 14 residues. The V gene lost 4 bases and the J gene lost 1 base, with 7 bases spanning the gap. Germline V gene lookup returns CDR1 MNHNS and CDR2 SASEGT. CDR3 coding DNA: TGTGCCAGCAGTGCCGGACAGAACACCGGGGAGCTGTTTTTT. Translating gives CASSAGQNTGELFF.

The table lists this clone with many counts. The chain uses TRBV10-3 and TRBJ2-3; possibly TRBD1 for D (6 bases). Trimming shortened V by 6 bases and J by 2 bases, and 18 bases separated the two germline ends. The germline V gene has CDR1 ENHRY and CDR2 SYGVKD. The CDR3 loop spans 16 amino acids. The CDR3 region is CAIRAGVGAPTDTQYF. In nucleotides, the CDR3 is TGTGCCATCAGGGCTGGGGTGGGGGCCCCCACAGATACGCAGTATTTT.

The J gene is TRBJ2-5, the V gene TRBV11-2; 8 bases agree with TRBD2. After removal of 2 bases from V and 4 bases from J, the junction contained 6 bases not matched to a gene. Germline CDR1 reads SGHAT; CDR2 reads FQNNGV. The CDR3 totals 15 residues. CDR3 loop: CASSLQAGVTETQYF. As DNA, the CDR3 is TGTGCCAGCAGCTTACAAGCGGGAGTTACAGAGACCCAGTACTTC.

This clone was recorded at least ten times. The chain carries TRBV5-6 and TRBJ1-3, with TRBD1 identical over 7 bases. The V gene's germline CDR1 is SGHDT and CDR2 YYEEEE. V lost 4 bases and J lost 0; bases outside the gene matches: 4. The CDR3 totals 15 residues. Here the CDR3 DNA reads TGTGCCAGCAGCCTAGGGACAGCCTCTGGAAACACCATATATTTT. This encodes CASSLGTASGNTIYF.

This clone was detected many times. This chain uses TRBV14 with TRBJ2-1, with TRBD1 identical over 7 bases. The V segment lost 0 bases and the J segment 1 base; nucleotides outside the gene matches: 9. Germline V CDR1 and CDR2: SGHDN, FVKESK. There are 18 residues in the CDR3. CDR3 bases: TGTGCCAGCAGCCAAGATTTGGGGACAGTTGGATCCTACAATGAGCAGTTCTTC. It yields the protein CASSQDLGTVGSYNEQFF.

This clone was seen more than once but under ten times. The J gene is TRBJ2-2, the V gene TRBV18, with D uncertain. This CDR3 is 14 amino acids long. The V end was cut by 6 bases, the J end by 1 base, with 9 bases between. CDR1 is KGHSH and CDR2 is LQKENI in the germline V gene. The CDR3 here is CASSLLGNTGELFF. The DNA for the CDR3 is TGTGCCAGCTCCCTACTTGGGAACACCGGGGAGCTGTTTTTT.

This clone was recorded many times. This chain links TRBV7-6 with TRBJ2-1; D uncertain. V lost 1 base to trimming and J lost 6 bases, with 13 bases between them. The CDR3 extends over 15 amino acids. CDR1 is SGHVS, CDR2 FNYEAQ, per germline. The CDR3 loop is CASSLEARSLNEQFF. In nucleotides, the CDR3 is TGTGCCAGCAGCTTAGAAGCCAGGTCCCTCAATGAGCAGTTCTTC.

This clone was recorded many times. The V call is TRBV6-1, the J call TRBJ1-5, with unresolved D. This CDR3 spans 15 amino acids. The germline V gene encodes CDR1 MNHNS and CDR2 SASEGT. V was cut by 6 bases and J by 2 bases, with 14 bases left in between. The CDR3 loop reads CASSSPPGGNQPQHF. CDR3 bases: TGTGCCAGCAGCTCCCCACCCGGGGGCAATCAGCCCCAGCATTTT.